This TCR beta chain is drawn from a study of CD8+ T cells in alopecia areata. Background on the study: Patients remained on tofacitinib for 6 to 18 months and then went 6 months without it. Whole-study findings and limits: Lesional scalp, notably in alopecia totalis/universalis, had clonality above that of normal scalp.

The germline V gene encodes CDR1 MNHNY and CDR2 SVGAGI (reference sequence). This CDR3 is built from 15 residues. V was clipped by 5 bases and J by 0 bases, with 8 bases between them. Following extraction, RNA underwent reverse transcription to cDNA, which served as the sequencing template. Sequencing was performed with immunoSEQ multiplex PCR; in TCRdb, only in-frame clones are kept and a portion is missing. The table lists roughly 250,000 clones, roughly two thirds of them singletons. Turning to this clone: The antigen is not known. Additional DNA sequences in this sample encode the identical CDR3.

The sequence was obtained from a human donor with alopecia areata. This material consisted of CD4+ T cells sorted from blood, taken at week 0. The rearrangement joins TRBV6-6 to TRBJ2-6, with D perhaps TRBD1 (5 bases). The CDR3 region is CASSTQGSGANVLTF. The CDR3 DNA follows: TGTGCCAGCAGTACGCAGGGCTCTGGGGCCAACGTCCTGACTTTC.